The 14 T cell receptor beta chains below come from one sample, sequenced in a study of response to subunit inactivated influenza vaccine. TCRdb processed the RT-PCR reads anew with MiXCR; each CDR3 protein has one entry. In the table there are about 780,000 distinct CDR3 sequences, about a fifth of which are singletons. The sample here was PBMCs from blood, taken less than 6 days after vaccination. The source is a man aged 45-65 years who received an inactivated influenza vaccine.

This clonotype has a handful of counts. This chain connects TRBV29-1 to TRBJ2-7; D may be TRBD1 or TRBD2 (5 bases each). Germline CDR1 and CDR2: SQVTM and ANQGSEA. This CDR3 is 16 amino acids long. V lost 6 bases, J lost 2 bases, and 23 bases lay in between. The chain's CDR3 is CSVSPFTGTLTYEQYF. The CDR3 DNA reads as TGCAGCGTGTCGCCATTTACTGGGACCCTCACCTACGAGCAGTACTTC.

The chain couples TRBV7-2 to TRBJ2-1, with unresolved D. Germline assignment: CDR1 SGHTA and CDR2 FQGNSA. With 5 bases removed from V and 7 bases from J, the gap between germline ends came to 15 bases. CDR3 length: 14 residues. The CDR3 nucleotides are TGTGCCAGCAGCCTTGACTGGGATCAGAATGAGCAGTTCTTC. This sequence encodes CASSLDWDQNEQFF.

V is TRBV4-1 and J is TRBJ1-1; D gene ambiguous. Germline CDR1 is MGHRA and CDR2 is YSYEKL. The CDR3 has 16 residues. Trimming took 1 base from V and 1 from J, leaving 13 bases between them. The CDR3 DNA is TGCGCCAGCAGCCAAGGGCGATGGATTTCGAACACTGAAGCTTTCTTT. This codes for CASSQGRWISNTEAFF.

The chain is built from TRBV6-1 and TRBJ1-2; D perhaps matches TRBD1 (5 bases). Germline CDR1 MNHNS, CDR2 SASEGT. This CDR3 has 14 residues. Trimming pared 6 bases from V and 2 bases from J, leaving 13 bases between. The CDR3 here is CASSRGHENYGYTF. CDR3 DNA: TGTGCCAGCAGCCGCGGACACGAAAACTATGGCTACACCTTC.

This clonotype was seen a handful of times. Its ends do not fully match the called genes, so a read error is possible. This chain links TRBV7-2 with TRBJ2-4, with 11 nucleotides matching TRBD1. This CDR3 has 12 amino acids. Germline loops: CDR1 SGHTA, CDR2 FQGNSA. CDR3 loop: CASSQDRGPRDF. CDR3 coding DNA: TGTGCCAGCAGCCAGGACAGGGGGCCCCGGGACTTC.

In this sample, this clonotype turned up many times. CDR3 coding DNA: TGCAGCGCCCGCGGGACGAGGGCCTACAATGAGCAGTTCTTC. As protein: CSARGTRAYNEQFF. J is TRBJ2-1 and V is TRBV29-1; TRBD2 is a possible D gene (6 bases). The CDR3 has 14 residues. V lost 7 bases and J lost 2, with 15 bases in between. Germline V lookup: CDR1 SQVTM, CDR2 ANQGSEA.

This clonotype appeared a few times. The V call is TRBV20-1, the J call TRBJ1-3; D perhaps matches TRBD1 (5 bases). V lost 1 base and J 0 bases, leaving 13 bases between the germline ends. Germline V gene lookup returns CDR1 DFQATT and CDR2 SNEGSKA (reference sequence). The CDR3 covers 16 residues. CDR3 coding DNA: TGCAGTGCTAGAGTATGGGGGGACCACTCTGGAAACACCATATATTTT. This encodes CSARVWGDHSGNTIYF.

This clonotype has ten or more counts. This chain uses TRBV7-8 with TRBJ2-7; 8 nucleotides align to TRBD2. The V gene's germline CDR1 is SGHVS and CDR2 FQNEAQ. CDR3 length: 16 residues. Losses at the gene ends were 4 bases for V and 0 bases for J; bases not matched to a gene: 8. In DNA form, the CDR3 reads TGTGCCAGCAGCTGGGGAGCGGGGGCCATCTCCTACGAGCAGTACTTC. It specifies CASSWGAGAISYEQYF.

The chain couples TRBV27 to TRBJ2-7; D is possibly TRBD2 (5 bases). Germline CDR1 MNHEY, CDR2 SMNVEV (reference sequence). This CDR3 is 15 amino acids long. With 2 bases removed from V and 0 bases from J, the gap between germline ends came to 11 bases. The CDR3 bases are TGTGCCAGCAGTTTACTCTGGGCGGGCTCCTACGAGCAGTACTTC. Protein: CASSLLWAGSYEQYF.

This clonotype was counted only a few times. This sequence joins TRBV5-1 and TRBJ1-2; maybe TRBD1 (6 bases). The V and J ends lost 4 bases and 2 bases respectively, with 15 bases between them. Germline CDR1 reads SGHRS; CDR2 reads YFSETQ. The CDR3 consists of 15 residues. CDR3 loop: CASSPGGAANYGYTF. For the CDR3, the DNA is TGCGCCAGCAGCCCCGGGGGGGCAGCCAACTATGGCTACACCTTC.

The sample holds many counts of this clonotype. The CDR3 loop reads CASSDSSGGEQFF. CDR3 bases: TGTGCCAGCAGCGATAGCTCAGGGGGTGAGCAGTTCTTC. V is TRBV9 and J is TRBJ2-1, with 7 nucleotides matching TRBD1. The length of the CDR3 is 13 residues. Trimming at V came to 3 bases and at J to 9 bases, leaving 6 bases not matched to a gene. Germline V gives CDR1 SGDLS, CDR2 YYNGEE.

At least ten counts were recorded for this clonotype. The gene calls are TRBV7-6 and TRBJ2-2; 12 bases are shared with TRBD2. J was trimmed by 4 bases and V by 1 base; bases with no gene match: 4. Germline V CDR1 and CDR2: SGHVS, FNYEAQ. This CDR3 has 17 residues. CDR3 region: CASSLVPGLAGTGELFF. CDR3 in DNA: TGTGCCAGCAGCTTAGTTCCGGGACTAGCGGGCACCGGGGAGCTGTTTTTT. Based on the CDR3 plus reference TRBV7-6 and TRBJ2-2, the full variable domain is GAGVSQSPRYKVTKRGQDVALRCDPISGHVSLYWYRQALGQGPEFLTYFNYEAQQDKSGLPNDRFSAERPEGSISTLTIQRTEQRDSAMYRCASSLVPGLAGTGELFFGEGSRLTVL.

There are a few counts of this clonotype. V is TRBV5-1 and J is TRBJ2-1, with D perhaps TRBD1 or TRBD2 (5 bases each). The CDR3 has 15 amino acids. CDR1 SGHRS and CDR2 YFSETQ come from the germline V gene. The V end lost 4 bases, the J end lost 4 bases, and 15 bases lay between the germline ends. CDR3 nucleotides: TGCGCCAGCAGCCTGCTGGATGGGGGATACAATGAGCAGTTCTTC. It codes for CASSLLDGGYNEQFF.

The rearrangement links TRBV20-1 to TRBJ2-5, with TRBD2 matching over 8 bases. The ends lost 6 bases at V and 2 bases at J; junction bases unmatched: 17. This CDR3 comprises 17 residues. CDR1 is DFQATT, CDR2 SNEGSKA, per germline (reference sequence). CDR3 nucleotides: TGCAGTGCCCACTCATTGGAAGCGGGGGCCTCACAAGAGACCCAGTACTTC. Translating it yields CSAHSLEAGASQETQYF.